This T cell receptor beta chain came from a study of response to subunit inactivated influenza vaccine. V lost 10 bases, J lost 3 bases, and 7 bases stayed unmatched. This CDR3 region has 14 residues. The germline V gene encodes CDR1 MNHEY and CDR2 SMNVEV (reference sequence). MiXCR was run by TCRdb on the RT-PCR reads, yielding one entry per CDR3 protein. The table lists about 620,000 distinct CDR3 sequences, about 11% of them singletons. This sample also belongs to another study, concerning T cells expressing NK-cell markers. That work adds: TCR beta cDNA was generated via 5'RACE template switching incorporating UMIs. Investigators obtained TCR beta repertoires from sorted CD3+CD56+NKG2C+, CD3+CD56+NKG2C- and CD3+CD56-NKG2C+ T cells. About 1.0-8% of CD8+ T cells in several donors belonged to dominant NKG2C+ clonotypes. There were a few donors in whom these clonotypes also led the CD3+CD56-NKG2C+ fraction. It remained uncertain whether the expanded NKG2C+ T cell clones were specific for HCMV antigens.

This clonotype was sampled from a man aged 45-65 years who received an inactivated influenza vaccine. The rearrangement uses TRBV27 and TRBJ2-2; 8 positions match TRBD2. The sequenced sample was PBMCs from blood, obtained on the day of vaccination. The chain's CDR3 is CATKAGVDTGELFF. CDR3 DNA: TGTGCCACCAAAGCGGGAGTAGACACCGGGGAGCTGTTTTTT.